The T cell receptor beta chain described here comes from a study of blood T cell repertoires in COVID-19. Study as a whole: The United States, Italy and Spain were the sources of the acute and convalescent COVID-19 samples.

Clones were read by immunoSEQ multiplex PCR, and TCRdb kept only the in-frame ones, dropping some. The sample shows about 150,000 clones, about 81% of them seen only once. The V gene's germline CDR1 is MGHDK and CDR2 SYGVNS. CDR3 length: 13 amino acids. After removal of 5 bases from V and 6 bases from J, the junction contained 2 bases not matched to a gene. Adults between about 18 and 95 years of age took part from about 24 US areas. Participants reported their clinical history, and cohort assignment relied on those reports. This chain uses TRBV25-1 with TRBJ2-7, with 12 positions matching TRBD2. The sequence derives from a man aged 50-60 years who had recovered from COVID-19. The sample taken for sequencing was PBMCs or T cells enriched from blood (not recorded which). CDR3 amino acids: CASSLGLAGEQYF. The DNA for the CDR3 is TGTGCCAGCAGTCTGGGACTAGCGGGCGAGCAGTACTTC.